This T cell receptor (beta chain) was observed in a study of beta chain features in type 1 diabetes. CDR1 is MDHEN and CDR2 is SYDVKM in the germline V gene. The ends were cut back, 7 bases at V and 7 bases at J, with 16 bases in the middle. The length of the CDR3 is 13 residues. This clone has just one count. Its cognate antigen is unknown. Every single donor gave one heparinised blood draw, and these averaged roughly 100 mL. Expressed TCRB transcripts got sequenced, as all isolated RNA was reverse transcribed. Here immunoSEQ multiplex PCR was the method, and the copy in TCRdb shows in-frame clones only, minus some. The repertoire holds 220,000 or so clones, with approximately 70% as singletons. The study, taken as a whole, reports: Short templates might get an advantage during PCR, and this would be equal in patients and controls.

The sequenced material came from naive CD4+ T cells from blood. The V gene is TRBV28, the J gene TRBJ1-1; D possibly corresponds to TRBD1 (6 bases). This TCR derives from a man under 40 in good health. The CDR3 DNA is TGTGCCAGCACCTTGTGGGGGCCCAGTGAAGCTTTCTTT. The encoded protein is CASTLWGPSEAFF.